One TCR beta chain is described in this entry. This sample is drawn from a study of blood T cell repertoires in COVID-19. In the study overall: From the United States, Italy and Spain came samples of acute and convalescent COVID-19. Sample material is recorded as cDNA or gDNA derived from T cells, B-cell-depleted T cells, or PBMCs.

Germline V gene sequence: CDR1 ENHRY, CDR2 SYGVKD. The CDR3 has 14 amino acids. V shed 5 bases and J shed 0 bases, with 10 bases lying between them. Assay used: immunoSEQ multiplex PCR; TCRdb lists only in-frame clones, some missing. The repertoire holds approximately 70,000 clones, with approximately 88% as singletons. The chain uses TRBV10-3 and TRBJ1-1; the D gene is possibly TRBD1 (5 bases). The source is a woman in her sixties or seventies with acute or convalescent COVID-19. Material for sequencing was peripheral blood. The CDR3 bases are TGTGCCATCAGTTCCAAGGGGATGAACACTGAAGCTTTCTTT. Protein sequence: CAISSKGMNTEAFF.